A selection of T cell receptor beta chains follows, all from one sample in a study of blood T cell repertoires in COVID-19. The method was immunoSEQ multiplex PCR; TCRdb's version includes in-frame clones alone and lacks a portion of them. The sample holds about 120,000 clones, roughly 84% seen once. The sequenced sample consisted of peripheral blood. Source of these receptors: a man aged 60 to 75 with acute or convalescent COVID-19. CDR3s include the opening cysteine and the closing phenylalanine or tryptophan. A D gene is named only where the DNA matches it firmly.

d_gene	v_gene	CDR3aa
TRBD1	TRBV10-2	CASSESKGTGYSPLHF
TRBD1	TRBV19	CASSADRVSGGYTF
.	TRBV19	CASSIDGILYNEQFF
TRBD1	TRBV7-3	CASSLPGTGSDTQYF
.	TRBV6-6	CASSPLDTQYF
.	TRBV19	CASSHQEGWYGYTF
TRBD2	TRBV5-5	CASTTGGYEQYF
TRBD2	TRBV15	CATRASGSGEQYF
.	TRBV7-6	CASSLSLGGGGEQFF
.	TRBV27	CASSAFNRAQYF
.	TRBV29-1	CSALQGDNSPLHF
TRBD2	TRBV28	CASSSHSGSNNEQFF
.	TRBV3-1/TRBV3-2	CASRPRDTYGYTF
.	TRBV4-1	CASSQDRGGNEKLFF
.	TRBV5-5	CASSRSPGTQNSPLHF
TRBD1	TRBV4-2	CASSPGQGGIKNTEAFF
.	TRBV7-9	CASSSEAATFPEAF
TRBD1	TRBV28	CASSLIWDRAGNEQFF
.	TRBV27	CASSLAGMRAKNIQYF
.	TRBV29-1	CSVGTDKGYTF
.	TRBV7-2	CASSLGRNTEAFF
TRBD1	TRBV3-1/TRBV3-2	CASSQDTTGNQPQHF
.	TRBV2	CASTLFGRDYTGELFF
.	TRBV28	CASSSPQAPSGELFF
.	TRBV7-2	CASSLRGRDSYEQYF
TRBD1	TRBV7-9	CASSLEVTGDGYTF
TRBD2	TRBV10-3	CAISGGLAGSADTQYF
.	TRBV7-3	CASSLVNGGDTQYF
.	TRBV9	CASSVAQGYGEKLFF
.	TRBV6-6	CASSSDGISYGYTF
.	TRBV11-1	CASSLVGSGETQYF
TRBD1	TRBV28	CASSLGQGGYEQYF
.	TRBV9	CASSPGDTTYEQYF
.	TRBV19	CASSGQGTTEAFF
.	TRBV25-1	CASSESPGRGGGETQYF
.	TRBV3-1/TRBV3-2	CASSPGQAETQYF
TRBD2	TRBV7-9	CASSLETSGKRNEQFF
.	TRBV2	CASSPKETQYF
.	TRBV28	CASSLQPGSSYGYTF
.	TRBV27	CASRDRINEQFF
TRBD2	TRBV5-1	CASSPGSSGSTDTQYF
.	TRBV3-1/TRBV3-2	CASSQVEREKLFF
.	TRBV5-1	CASSPISAGGNIQYF
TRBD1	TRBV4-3	CASSQDRTGYLSYEQYF
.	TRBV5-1	CASSSLGRGQETQYF
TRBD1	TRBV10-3	CAISARDRGDEQFF
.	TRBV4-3	CASSQERNTGELFF
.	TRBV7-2	CASSSVPGGYRSYTF
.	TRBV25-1	CASSEGQLHNEQFF
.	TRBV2	CASSDRVLEQYF
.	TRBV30	CAWRQQPETEAFF
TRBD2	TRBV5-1	CASSAGENYNEQFF
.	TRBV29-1	CSVEFGRANSYEQYF
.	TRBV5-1	CASSLAGNNNQPQHF
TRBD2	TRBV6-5	CASSKRERETQYF